The rows below give T cell receptor beta chains drawn from one sample of a study of shared clonotypes between healthy human individuals. TCRdb's table, derived via immunoSEQ multiplex PCR, lists solely in-frame clones and lacks some. The table has about 1.1 million clones, 75% to 80% seen once. Sequencing was performed on memory CD4+ T cells from PBMCs. The receptors shown here come from a man aged 18 to 29 in good health. Some clones in this sample may be carry-over from other donors' samples. CDR3s include the opening cysteine and the closing phenylalanine or tryptophan. Each record gives: D gene, V gene, clone size, J gene, CDR3 DNA, CDR3 protein. A D gene is named only where the DNA matches it firmly. The listing skips clone size in some rows; elsewhere it reads once, few, many or a size class.

TRBD2	TRBV25-1	-	TRBJ2-1	TGTGCCAGCAGTGGGACTAGCGGGAGGGCGGCCTACAATGAGCAGTTCTTC	CASSGTSGRAAYNEQFF
TRBD2	TRBV11-2	-	TRBJ2-3	TGTGCCAGCAGCTTAGGGGCTAGCGGGAGCCTTAGCACAGATACGCAGTATTTT	CASSLGASGSLSTDTQYF
TRBD1	TRBV10-3	-	TRBJ2-1	TGTGCCATCAGGCAGACAGGGGGCCAATCCTACAATGAGCAGTTCTTC	CAIRQTGGQSYNEQFF
-	TRBV5-1	few	TRBJ1-4	TGCGCCAGCAGCCCAGGACAGTTTAGTGGAAAACTGTTTTTT	CASSPGQFSGKLFF
-	TRBV11-2	-	TRBJ1-4	TGTGCCAGCAACCGCCGTGGAGATCCTAATGAAAAACTGTTTTTT	CASNRRGDPNEKLFF
-	TRBV5-1	-	TRBJ2-7	TGCGCCAGCAGCTTGGCGGGGGACTCCTACGAGCAGTACTTC	CASSLAGDSYEQYF
-	TRBV5-1	-	TRBJ1-3	TGCGCCAGCAGAGGTGAGACAGCGAGCTCTGGAAACACCATATATTTT	CASRGETASSGNTIYF
-	TRBV6-1	-	TRBJ2-1	TGTGCCAGCAGTCCTCAGGGCCCAGGGGATGAGCAGTTCTTC	CASSPQGPGDEQFF
-	TRBV5-4	-	TRBJ1-1	TGTGCCAGCAGCTTGCGAGGGGGGAACACTGAAGCTTTCTTT	CASSLRGGNTEAFF
TRBD1	TRBV28	-	TRBJ1-2	TGTGCCAGCAGCTCTCCGGGACAGGGGCTAAACTATGGCTACACCTTC	CASSSPGQGLNYGYTF
-	TRBV2	few	TRBJ1-5	TGTGCCAGCAGCGGCGACAGTTATCAGCCCCAGCATTTT	CASSGDSYQPQHF
TRBD2	TRBV10-3	few	TRBJ2-1	TGTGCCATCAGTGACTCGAGCGGGAGTTTCTACAATGAGCAGTTCTTC	CAISDSSGSFYNEQFF
-	TRBV2	-	TRBJ2-5	TGTGCCAGCAGTGAAGACCCGGGACAAGAGACCCAGTACTTC	CASSEDPGQETQYF
-	TRBV7-3	-	TRBJ1-1	TGTGCCAGTGCCCCTGGACAGCACACTGAAGCTTTCTTT	CASAPGQHTEAFF
TRBD2	TRBV5-1	-	TRBJ2-5	TGCGCCAGCAGCTTGTTCCTAGCGGGTGGGGAGACCCAGTACTTC	CASSLFLAGGETQYF
TRBD1	TRBV28	-	TRBJ1-2	TGTGCCAGCAGGCCCCGGGACAGGCGCGCCTATGGCTACACCTTC	CASRPRDRRAYGYTF